This T cell receptor (beta chain) was captured in a study of T cells in Graves' hyperthyroidism and ophthalmopathy. Overall study findings and caveats: Most thyroid clonotypes that were expanded above 0.001 also turned up in blood. A model of 13 V-J pairs discriminated ophthalmopathy from stable hyperthyroidism.

The germline V gene encodes CDR1 MDHEN and CDR2 SYDVKM. The V and J ends lost 8 bases and 2 bases respectively, with 16 bases between them. This CDR3 spans 14 amino acids. Duration under 3 months, a NOSPECS grade of at least 4, and a Clinical Activity Score of at least 3 characterized the ophthalmopathy patients. A remark on this clonotype: The antigen is not known.

RNA transcripts were the template for amplifying TCR beta CDR3 regions. The HTBI primer set drove a first-round RT-PCR of the TCR CDR3. TCRdb redid the calling of the multiplex PCR reads with MiXCR, one entry per CDR3 protein. The table shows 490,000 or so distinct CDR3 sequences, with about 20% occurring only once. The sequencing sample was made of blood. V usage is TRBV28 and J usage is TRBJ2-7; tentative D call: TRBD1 (5 bases). The source is a woman aged 70-85 years with Graves' ophthalmopathy. This CDR3 reads CASSPRESAYEQYF. In nucleotides, the CDR3 is TGTGCCAGCTCACCCAGGGAATCAGCCTACGAGCAGTACTTC. The full variable domain, completed using reference TRBV28 and TRBJ2-7, is DVKVTQSSRYLVKRTGEKVFLECVQDMDHENMFWYRQDPGLGLRLIYFSYDVKMKEKGDIPEGYSVSREKKERFSLILESASTNQTSMYLCASSPRESAYEQYFGPGTRLTVT.